These 22 T cell receptor beta chains came from one sample sequenced in a study of blood T cell repertoires in COVID-19. The data were produced by immunoSEQ multiplex PCR, yet TCRdb's version contains in-frame clones alone and is incomplete. The sample includes a few hundred thousand clones, approximately 90% of them seen just once. The specimen was peripheral blood. Receptors were obtained from a man aged 25-45 years with acute or convalescent COVID-19.

This chain links TRBV28 with TRBJ1-5, with D tentatively TRBD1 (5 bases). The V end lost 8 bases, the J end lost 5 bases, and 13 bases lay between the germline ends. In germline, CDR1 is MDHEN, CDR2 SYDVKM. This CDR3 spans 13 amino acids. CDR3 nucleotide sequence: TGTGCCAGCTGGGGGGGAACGTATCAGCCCCAGCATTTT. Its translation is CASWGGTYQPQHF. Using reference TRBV28 and TRBJ1-5 for the parts outside the CDR3, the full variable domain is DVKVTQSSRYLVKRTGEKVFLECVQDMDHENMFWYRQDPGLGLRLIYFSYDVKMKEKGDIPEGYSVSREKKERFSLILESASTNQTSMYLCASWGGTYQPQHFGDGTRLSIL.

The chain joins TRBV2 to TRBJ1-2; 8 bases agree with TRBD1. The CDR3 loop spans 15 amino acids. The germline V gene encodes CDR1 SNHLY and CDR2 FYNNEI. The V gene end was trimmed by 6 bases and the J gene end by 0 bases; junction bases not matched to a gene: 6. The DNA for the CDR3 is TGTGCCAGCAGCCGCGACAGGGGAGCTAACTATGGCTACACCTTC. Protein product: CASSRDRGANYGYTF.

The V call is TRBV4-1, the J call TRBJ2-1; TRBD2 aligns across 8 bases. Germline V lookup: CDR1 MGHRA, CDR2 YSYEKL. This CDR3 has 17 amino acids. The V segment lost 1 base and the J segment 6 bases; nucleotides outside the gene matches: 11. CDR3 protein: CASSQGFVGLDPNEQFF. The DNA for the CDR3 is TGCGCCAGCAGCCAAGGGTTCGTGGGACTAGATCCCAATGAGCAGTTCTTC.

The chain uses TRBV7-9 and TRBJ1-2; 7 bases are a match to TRBD1. Germline trimming cut 5 bases from V and 3 bases from J; bases unmatched to any gene: 9. Germline loops: CDR1 SEHNR, CDR2 FQNEAQ (reference sequence). There are 15 residues in the CDR3. The CDR3 nucleotides read TGTGCCAGCAGCCCCCTGGACAGGCCTGACTATGGCTACACCTTC. The encoded protein is CASSPLDRPDYGYTF. The whole variable domain, filled in from reference TRBV7-9 and TRBJ1-2, reads DTGVSQNPRHKITKRGQNVTFRCDPISEHNRLYWYRQTLGQGPEFLTYFQNEAQLEKSRLLSDRFSAERPKGSFSTLEIQRTEQGDSAMYLCASSPLDRPDYGYTFGSGTRLTVV.

This clone was seen a single time. The chain carries TRBV2 and TRBJ2-2; no clear D gene. V was cut by 6 bases and J by 4 bases, with 12 bases left in between. The CDR3 totals 14 residues. Germline loops: CDR1 SNHLY, CDR2 FYNNEI. Written as DNA, the CDR3 is TGTGCCAGCAGCGTCCATCTAAGCACCGGGGAGCTGTTTTTT. Its protein is CASSVHLSTGELFF.

The V gene is TRBV6-1, the J gene TRBJ2-1; 8 bases match TRBD2. CDR3 length equals 17 residues. V lost 3 bases to trimming and J lost 2 bases; unmatched junction nucleotides: 9. Germline lookup yields CDR1 MNHNS and CDR2 SASEGT. This CDR3 is CASSDLGRRGAYNEQFF. The CDR3 DNA follows: TGTGCCAGCAGTGACCTCGGCCGGCGGGGGGCCTACAATGAGCAGTTCTTC.

This rearrangement joins TRBV9 to TRBJ1-6; D unresolved. Trimming stripped 0 bases from V and 10 bases from J, with 14 bases between. Germline values: CDR1 SGDLS, CDR2 YYNGEE. The CDR3 has 15 residues. The CDR3 reads CASSVVAGTGSPLHF. The CDR3, as DNA: TGTGCCAGCAGCGTAGTCGCGGGAACTGGATCACCCCTCCACTTT.

The chain couples TRBV9 to TRBJ2-1, with D maybe TRBD1 (6 bases). Trimming stripped 3 bases from V and 0 bases from J, with 16 bases between. Germline CDR1 is SGDLS and CDR2 is YYNGEE. This CDR3 is built from 17 residues. CDR3 sequence (DNA): TGTGCCAGCAGCGCGCGATATACAGGGCGCTCCTACAATGAGCAGTTCTTC. It specifies CASSARYTGRSYNEQFF.

The genes are TRBV28 and TRBJ1-1; 11 positions match TRBD1. V trimming: 5 bases; J trimming: 10 bases; junction bases outside the gene matches: 15. CDR1 MDHEN and CDR2 SYDVKM come from the germline V gene. The CDR3 is 16 residues long. The CDR3 here is CASSVTGQGALRRAFF. DNA for the CDR3: TGTGCCAGCAGTGTAACTGGACAGGGGGCGCTTAGACGAGCTTTCTTT. Variable domain in full (rest from reference TRBV28 and TRBJ1-1): DVKVTQSSRYLVKRTGEKVFLECVQDMDHENMFWYRQDPGLGLRLIYFSYDVKMKEKGDIPEGYSVSREKKERFSLILESASTNQTSMYLCASSVTGQGALRRAFFGQGTRLTVV.

This clone appeared a few times. V is TRBV30 and J is TRBJ1-2, with D possibly matching TRBD1 (6 bases). The germline V gene has CDR1 GTSNPN and CDR2 SVGIG (reference sequence). The ends were cut back, 4 bases at V and 0 bases at J, with 24 bases in the middle. This CDR3 is built from 18 residues. This chain's CDR3 is CAWINTGLRGLTNYGYTF. In nucleotides, the CDR3 is TGTGCCTGGATTAACACGGGGCTCAGGGGCCTTACTAACTATGGCTACACCTTC.

The V gene is TRBV30, the J gene TRBJ2-7; D is unresolved. Germline V gene data show CDR1 as GTSNPN and CDR2 as SVGIG (reference sequence). The CDR3 totals 14 residues. V lost 0 bases to trimming and J lost 3 bases, with 12 bases between them. In DNA form, the CDR3 reads TGTGCCTGGAGTGTACCCGGTAGTTTCTACGAGCAGTACTTC. Translation gives CAWSVPGSFYEQYF. The full variable domain, with the rest looked up from reference TRBV30 and TRBJ2-7, is SQTIHQWPATLVQPVGSPLSLECTVEGTSNPNLYWYRQAAGRGLQLLFYSVGIGQISSEVPQNLSASRPQDRQFILSSKKLLLSDSGFYLCAWSVPGSFYEQYFGPGTRLTVT.

This chain uses TRBV18 with TRBJ1-5, with D perhaps matching TRBD1 (5 bases). The germline V and J ends were trimmed by 3 bases and 0 bases, with 9 bases remaining between them. The CDR3 covers 15 residues. The germline V gene has CDR1 KGHSH and CDR2 LQKENI. CDR3 sequence: CASSPEGHSNQPQHF. The CDR3 bases are TGTGCCAGCTCACCGGAGGGGCATAGCAATCAGCCCCAGCATTTT.

The chain uses TRBV30 and TRBJ1-2, with 7 positions matching TRBD1. The germline gives CDR1 GTSNPN, CDR2 SVGIG (reference sequence). There are 11 residues in the CDR3. The V and J ends lost 5 bases and 8 bases, in that order; junction bases with no gene match: 5. DNA for the CDR3: TGTGCCTGGGACAGGGTCGAAGGCTACACCTTC. Its translation is CAWDRVEGYTF.

This chain connects TRBV28 to TRBJ2-5; tentatively, D is TRBD2 (5 bases). The length of the CDR3 is 12 residues. The V and J ends lost 10 bases and 4 bases respectively, with 13 bases between them. Germline CDR1 and CDR2: MDHEN and SYDVKM. The CDR3 region has the DNA TGTGCCACAACACCGGGAATAGAGACCCAGTACTTC. Amino acid sequence: CATTPGIETQYF.

The V gene is TRBV9, the J gene TRBJ1-1; 10 nucleotides line up with TRBD1. The CDR3 is 15 amino acids. Losses at the gene ends were 3 bases for V and 1 base for J; bases not matched to a gene: 3. Looked up from germline, CDR1 is SGDLS and CDR2 is YYNGEE. DNA for the CDR3: TGTGCCAGCAGCGCCCGACAGGGGGCGAACACTGAAGCTTTCTTT. Amino acid sequence: CASSARQGANTEAFF. Supplemented by reference TRBV9 and TRBJ1-1, the full variable domain reads DSGVTQTPKHLITATGQRVTLRCSPRSGDLSVYWYQQSLDQGLQFLIQYYNGEERAKGNILERFSAQQFPDLHSELNLSSLELGDSALYFCASSARQGANTEAFFGQGTRLTVV.

The chain joins TRBV29-1 to TRBJ2-2; D is perhaps TRBD1 (6 bases). Per germline, CDR1 SQVTM and CDR2 ANQGSEA. This CDR3 is 14 amino acids long. V lost 4 bases, J lost 3 bases, and 12 bases lay in between. The CDR3 region has the DNA TGCAGCGTTGTTGATACAGGGTACACCGGGGAGCTGTTTTTT. Protein product: CSVVDTGYTGELFF.

The chain couples TRBV7-2 to TRBJ2-2, with 9 positions matching TRBD1. Losses at the gene ends were 6 bases for V and 0 bases for J; bases not matched to a gene: 5. In germline, CDR1 is SGHTA, CDR2 FQGNSA. This CDR3 is 16 amino acids long. The CDR3 loop is CASRTGQGANTGELFF. In DNA, the CDR3 is TGTGCCAGCAGGACGGGACAGGGAGCGAACACCGGGGAGCTGTTTTTT.

The chain combines TRBV5-5 with TRBJ2-4; TRBD2 might be the D (6 bases). Trimming cost V 2 bases and J 7 bases, with 13 bases left between them. This CDR3 has 14 amino acids. Germline assignment: CDR1 SGHKS and CDR2 YYEKEE (reference sequence). This CDR3 is CASSLNSGVNIQYF. For the CDR3, the DNA is TGTGCCAGCAGCTTAAACTCGGGGGTGAACATTCAGTACTTC.

The CDR3 loop reads CASSSLGIRDREGYGYTF. Here the CDR3 DNA reads TGTGCCAGCAGCTCCCTCGGGATCCGGGACAGGGAAGGATATGGCTACACCTTC. The chain has TRBV28 and TRBJ1-2; 9 nucleotides match TRBD1. V shed 6 bases and J 5 bases; nucleotides not matched to a gene: 19. The CDR3 totals 18 residues. Germline V lookup: CDR1 MDHEN, CDR2 SYDVKM.

As to this clone: Other nucleotide sequences from this sample produce the same CDR3. The rearrangement joins TRBV18 to TRBJ2-7, with D possibly matching TRBD2 (5 bases). The germline V gene encodes CDR1 KGHSH and CDR2 LQKENI. This CDR3 has 14 amino acids. Trimming left V 3 bases short and J 1 base short, with 10 bases between. CDR3 sequence: CASSPLDSSYEQYF. The CDR3 nucleotides are TGTGCCAGCTCACCTCTGGACTCTTCCTACGAGCAGTACTTC.

The gene calls are TRBV28 and TRBJ1-2; 7 bases match TRBD1. CDR1 MDHEN and CDR2 SYDVKM come from the germline V gene. The J segment lost 6 bases and the V segment lost 5 bases, leaving 9 bases of the junction unmatched. The CDR3 covers 14 residues. CDR3 region: CASSVPRDRNGYTF. The CDR3, as DNA: TGTGCCAGCAGTGTCCCACGGGACAGAAATGGCTACACCTTC.

A word on this clone: At the DNA level, this CDR3 is encoded by other sequences in the same sample as well. The genes are TRBV18 and TRBJ1-1; a weak D match, TRBD1 (5 bases). The CDR3 totals 14 residues. In germline, CDR1 is KGHSH, CDR2 LQKENI. Trimming took off 3 bases at V and 1 base at J, with 9 bases between the two ends. CDR3 nucleotides: TGTGCCAGCTCACCCCGACAGTCGAACACTGAAGCTTTCTTT. It encodes CASSPRQSNTEAFF.